This TCR beta chain appears in the sequencing data of a study of cytomegalovirus exposure and HLA in healthy donors. With 3 bases clipped from V and 4 bases from J, the junction kept 12 bases outside the gene matches. The CDR3 is made up of 17 amino acids. Findings and limits, study-wide: In vitro checks showed that a few CMV-associated chains really do target CMV antigens. Cytomegalovirus association was assigned to more than 150 TCR beta chains. Productive rates of about 90% or about 30% were seen for most TCR beta V segments in an earlier analysis.

Worth noting for this clone: Its specificity is not known.

PCR amplification relied on 60 Vbeta primers (plus 13 Jbeta primers). Repertoires were generated with immunoSEQ multiplex PCR, while TCRdb's copy carries only in-frame clones and drops some. The table records about 110,000 clones, 75% to 80% of them present only once. The rearrangement links TRBV23-1 to TRBJ2-5; TRBD2 matches at 9 bases. TRBV23-1 falls under the ORF class, with uncertain function. Input material: PBMCs. The origin of this receptor is a woman in her twenties or thirties in good health and CMV-seronegative. CDR3 sequence reads: CASSQNSSGRNRETQYF. The CDR3 DNA reads TGCGCCAGCAGTCAGAATTCCAGCGGGAGGAATAGAGAGACCCAGTACTTC.